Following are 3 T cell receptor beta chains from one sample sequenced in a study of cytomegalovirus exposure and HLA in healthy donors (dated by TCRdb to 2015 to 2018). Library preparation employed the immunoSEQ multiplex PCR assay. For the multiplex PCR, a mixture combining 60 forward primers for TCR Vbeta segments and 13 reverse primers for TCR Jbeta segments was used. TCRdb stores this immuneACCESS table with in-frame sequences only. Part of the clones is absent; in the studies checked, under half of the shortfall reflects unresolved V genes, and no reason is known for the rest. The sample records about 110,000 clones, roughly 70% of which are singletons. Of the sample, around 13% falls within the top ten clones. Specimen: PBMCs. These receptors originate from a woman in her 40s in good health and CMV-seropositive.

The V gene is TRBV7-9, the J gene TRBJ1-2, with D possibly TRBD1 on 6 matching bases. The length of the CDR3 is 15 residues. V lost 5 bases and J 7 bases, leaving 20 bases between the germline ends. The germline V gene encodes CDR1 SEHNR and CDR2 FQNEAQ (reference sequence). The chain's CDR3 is CASSKEGGVGIGYTF. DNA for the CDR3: TGTGCCAGCAGCAAAGAGGGGGGGGTTGGGATTGGCTACACCTTC. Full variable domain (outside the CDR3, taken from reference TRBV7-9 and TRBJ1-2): DTGVSQNPRHKITKRGQNVTFRCDPISEHNRLYWYRQTLGQGPEFLTYFQNEAQLEKSRLLSDRFSAERPKGSFSTLEIQRTEQGDSAMYLCASSKEGGVGIGYTFGSGTRLTVV.

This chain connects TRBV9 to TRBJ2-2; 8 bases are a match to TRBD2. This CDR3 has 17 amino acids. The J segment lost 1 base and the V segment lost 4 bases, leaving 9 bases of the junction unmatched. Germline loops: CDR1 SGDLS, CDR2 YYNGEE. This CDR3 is CASSPRGGLMNTGELFF. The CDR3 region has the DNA TGTGCCAGCAGCCCCCGGGGGGGCTTGATGAACACCGGGGAGCTGTTTTTT.

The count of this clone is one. The CDR3 DNA sequence: TGTGCCAGCAATGGAGGGTCCCACGAGCAGTACTTC. It yields the protein CASNGGSHEQYF. The chain couples TRBV6-6 to TRBJ2-7, with D maybe TRBD2 (6 bases). Trimming took off 7 bases at V and 5 bases at J, with 12 bases between the two ends. Germline CDR1 and CDR2: MNHNY and SVGAGI (reference sequence). The CDR3 runs to 12 residues.